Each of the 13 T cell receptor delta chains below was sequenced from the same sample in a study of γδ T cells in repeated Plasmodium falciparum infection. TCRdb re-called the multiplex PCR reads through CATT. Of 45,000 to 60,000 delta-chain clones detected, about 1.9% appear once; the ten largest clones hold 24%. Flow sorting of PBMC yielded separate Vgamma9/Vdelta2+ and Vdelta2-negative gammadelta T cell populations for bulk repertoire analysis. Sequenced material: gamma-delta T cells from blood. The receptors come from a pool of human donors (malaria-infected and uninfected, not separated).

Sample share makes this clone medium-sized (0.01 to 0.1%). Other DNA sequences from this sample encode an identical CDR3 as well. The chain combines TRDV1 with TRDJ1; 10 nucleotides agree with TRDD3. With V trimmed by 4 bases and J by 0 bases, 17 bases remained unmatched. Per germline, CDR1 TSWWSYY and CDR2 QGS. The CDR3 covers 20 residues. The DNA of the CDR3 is TGTGCTCTTGGGGGCGGCTTCCCGTACTGGGGGATGACGTACACCGATAAACTCATCTTT. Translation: CALGGGFPYWGMTYTDKLIF.

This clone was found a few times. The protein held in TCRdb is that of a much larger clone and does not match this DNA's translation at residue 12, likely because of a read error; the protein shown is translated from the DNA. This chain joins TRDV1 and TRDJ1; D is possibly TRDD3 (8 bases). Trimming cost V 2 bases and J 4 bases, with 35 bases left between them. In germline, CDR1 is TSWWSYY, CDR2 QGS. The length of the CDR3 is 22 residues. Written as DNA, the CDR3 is TGTGCTCTTGGGGAAGGGGCCTTCCTCTCTACTATTGGGGGATTTTACCTCGATAAACTCATCTTT. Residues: CALGEGAFLSTIGGFYLDKLIF.

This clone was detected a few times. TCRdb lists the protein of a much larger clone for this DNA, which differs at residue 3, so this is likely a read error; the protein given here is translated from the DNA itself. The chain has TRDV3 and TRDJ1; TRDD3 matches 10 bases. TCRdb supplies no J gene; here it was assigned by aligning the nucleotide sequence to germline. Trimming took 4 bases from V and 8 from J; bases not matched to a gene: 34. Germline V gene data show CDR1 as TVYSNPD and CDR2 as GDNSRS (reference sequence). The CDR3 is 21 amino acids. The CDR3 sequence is CASQTPFLFLSPWGILGKLIF. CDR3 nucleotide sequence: TGTGCCTCCCAAACTCCCTTCCTCTTCCTTTCGCCTTGGGGGATACTAGGGAAACTCATCTTT.

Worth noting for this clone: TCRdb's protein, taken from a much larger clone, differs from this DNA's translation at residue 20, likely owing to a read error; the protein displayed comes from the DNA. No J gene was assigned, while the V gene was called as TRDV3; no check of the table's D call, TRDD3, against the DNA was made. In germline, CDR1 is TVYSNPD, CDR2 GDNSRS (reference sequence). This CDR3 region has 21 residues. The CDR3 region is CAFPIPPKAGGYGKYTDKLTF. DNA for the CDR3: TGTGCCTTTCCGATCCCTCCTAAAGCTGGGGGATACGGAAAGTACACCGATAAACTCACCTTT.

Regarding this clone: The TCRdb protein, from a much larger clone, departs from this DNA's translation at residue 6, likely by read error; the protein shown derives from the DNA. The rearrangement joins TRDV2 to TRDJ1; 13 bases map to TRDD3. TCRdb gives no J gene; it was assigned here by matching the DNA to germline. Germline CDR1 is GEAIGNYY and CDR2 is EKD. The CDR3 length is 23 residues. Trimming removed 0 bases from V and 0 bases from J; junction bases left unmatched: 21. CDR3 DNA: TGTGCCTGTGACACCGCAAAAGGTCAGATACTGGGGGATACGGACAGGTACACCGATAAACTCATCTTT. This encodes CACDTAKGQILGDTDRYTDKLIF.

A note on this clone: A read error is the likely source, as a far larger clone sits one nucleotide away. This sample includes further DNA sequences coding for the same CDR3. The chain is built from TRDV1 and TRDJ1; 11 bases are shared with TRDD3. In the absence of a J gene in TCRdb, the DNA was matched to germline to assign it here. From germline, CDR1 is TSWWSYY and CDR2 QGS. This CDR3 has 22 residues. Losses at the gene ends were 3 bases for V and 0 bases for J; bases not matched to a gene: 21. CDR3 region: CALGELHFLNAYWGIDTDKLIF. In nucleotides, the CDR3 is TGTGCTCTTGGGGAGCTTCACTTCCTAAACGCCTACTGGGGGATAGACACCGATAAACTCATCTTT.

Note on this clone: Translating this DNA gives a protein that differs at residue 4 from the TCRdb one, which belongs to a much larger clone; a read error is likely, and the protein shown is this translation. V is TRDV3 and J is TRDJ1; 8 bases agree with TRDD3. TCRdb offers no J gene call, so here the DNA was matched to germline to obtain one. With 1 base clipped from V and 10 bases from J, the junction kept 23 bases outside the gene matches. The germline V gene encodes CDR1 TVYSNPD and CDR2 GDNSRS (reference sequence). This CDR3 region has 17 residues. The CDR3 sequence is CAFTKLPLQTLTGGLIF. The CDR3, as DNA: TGTGCCTTTACAAAACTCCCCTTACAAACCCTTACTGGGGGACTCATCTTT.

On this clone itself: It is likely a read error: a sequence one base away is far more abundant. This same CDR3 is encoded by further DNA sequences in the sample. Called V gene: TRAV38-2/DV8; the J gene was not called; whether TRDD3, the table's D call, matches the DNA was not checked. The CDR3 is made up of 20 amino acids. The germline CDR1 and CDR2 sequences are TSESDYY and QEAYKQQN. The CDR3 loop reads CAYRSGTAFRVGDRRDKLIF. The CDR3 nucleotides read TGTGCTTATAGGAGCGGCACTGCTTTCCGAGTCGGGGATCGCAGGGATAAACTAATCTTT.

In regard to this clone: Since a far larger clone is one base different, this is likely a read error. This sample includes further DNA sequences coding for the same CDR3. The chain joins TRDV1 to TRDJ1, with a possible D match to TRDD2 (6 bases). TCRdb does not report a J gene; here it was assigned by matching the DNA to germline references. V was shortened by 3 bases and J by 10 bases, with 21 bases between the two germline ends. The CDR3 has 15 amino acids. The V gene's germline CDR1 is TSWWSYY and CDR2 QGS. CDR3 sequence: CALGDPYFPKGTLIF. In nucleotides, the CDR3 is TGTGCTCTTGGGGATCCCTATTTTCCTAAGGGGACACTCATCTTT.

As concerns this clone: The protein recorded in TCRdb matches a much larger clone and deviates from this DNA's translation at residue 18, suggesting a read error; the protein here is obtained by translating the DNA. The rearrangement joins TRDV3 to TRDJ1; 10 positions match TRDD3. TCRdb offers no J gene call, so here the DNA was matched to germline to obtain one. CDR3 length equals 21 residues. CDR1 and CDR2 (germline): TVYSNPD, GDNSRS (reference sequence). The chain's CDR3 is CAFNSRHFHYWGMNIPDRLIF. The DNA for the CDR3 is TGTGCCTTTAATTCGCGCCACTTCCACTACTGGGGGATGAATATCCCCGATAGACTCATCTTT.

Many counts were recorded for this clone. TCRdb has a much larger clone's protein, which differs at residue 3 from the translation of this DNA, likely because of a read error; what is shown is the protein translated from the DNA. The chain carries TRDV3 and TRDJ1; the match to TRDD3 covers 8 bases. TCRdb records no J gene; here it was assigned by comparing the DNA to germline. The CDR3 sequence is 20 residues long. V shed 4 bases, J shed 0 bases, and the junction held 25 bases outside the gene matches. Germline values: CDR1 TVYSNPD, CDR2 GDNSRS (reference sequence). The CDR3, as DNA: TGTGCCTCTAGTCCTCCTACCTTGACTGGGGGTAGACCGTACACCGATAAACTCATCTTT. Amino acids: CASSPPTLTGGRPYTDKLIF.

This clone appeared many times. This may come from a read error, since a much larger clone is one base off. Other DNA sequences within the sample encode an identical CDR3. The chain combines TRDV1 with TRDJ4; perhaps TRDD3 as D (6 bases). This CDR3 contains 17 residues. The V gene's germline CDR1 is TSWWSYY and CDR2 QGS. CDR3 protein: CALGTHPIRWGRRPLIF. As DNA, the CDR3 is TGTGCTCTTGGGACCCATCCTATCCGCTGGGGAAGGAGACCACTGATCTTT.

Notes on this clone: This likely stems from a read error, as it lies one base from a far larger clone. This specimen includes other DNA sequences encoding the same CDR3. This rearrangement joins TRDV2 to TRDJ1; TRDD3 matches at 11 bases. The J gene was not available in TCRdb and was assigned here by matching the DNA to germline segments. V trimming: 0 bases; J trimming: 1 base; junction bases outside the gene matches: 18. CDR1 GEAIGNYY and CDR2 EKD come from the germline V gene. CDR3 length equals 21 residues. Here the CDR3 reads CACDTLTLSVLGDNRTDKLIF. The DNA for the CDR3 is TGTGCCTGTGACACCCTCACCTTGTCTGTACTGGGGGATAATCGCACCGATAAACTCATCTTT.